Listed below are T cell receptor beta chains from one sample, sequenced in a study of blood T cell repertoires in COVID-19. The method was immunoSEQ multiplex PCR; TCRdb's version includes in-frame clones alone and lacks a portion of them. The table lists more than 55,000 clones, around 77% of them singletons. Sequences were obtained from peripheral blood. The receptors originated from a man at least 80 years old with active or convalescent COVID-19. Both conserved end residues are trimmed from each CDR3. Fields, in order: J gene, V gene, CDR3 protein.

J: TRBJ1-6
V: TRBV23-1
CDR3: ASSQSDSGSYNSPLH

J: TRBJ1-2
V: TRBV5-1
CDR3: ASNQGASVYGYT

J: TRBJ2-7
V: TRBV10-1
CDR3: ASSEHQGYEQY

J: TRBJ2-7
V: TRBV6-4
CDR3: ASSEVALAHYEQY

J: TRBJ2-7
V: TRBV9
CDR3: ASSSPQGYEQY

J: TRBJ1-2
V: TRBV27
CDR3: ASSFRQNPYGYT

J: TRBJ1-6
V: TRBV9
CDR3: ASRTGEESSPLH

J: TRBJ2-1
V: TRBV5-1
CDR3: ASSLVGALSYNEQF

J: TRBJ2-2
V: TRBV3-1/TRBV3-2
CDR3: ASSQQDVIEADTGELF

J: TRBJ1-1
V: TRBV7-9
CDR3: ASSLRSVPGSGTEAF

J: TRBJ1-6
V: TRBV14
CDR3: ASSLTGGRNSPLH

J: TRBJ2-3
V: TRBV6-6
CDR3: ASSYSLERERDTQY

J: TRBJ1-1
V: TRBV18
CDR3: ASSPLGGNTEAF

J: TRBJ2-2
V: TRBV5-1
CDR3: ASSFGLADNTGELF

J: TRBJ2-5
V: TRBV3-1/TRBV3-2
CDR3: ASSQANSGLSETQY

J: TRBJ1-4
V: TRBV6-6
CDR3: ASSTGATNEKLF

J: TRBJ2-1
V: TRBV3-1/TRBV3-2
CDR3: ASSQVRERDWGNEQF

J: TRBJ1-2
V: TRBV18
CDR3: ASHTRALNYGYT

J: TRBJ1-4
V: TRBV6-6
CDR3: ASRVGVGPSNEKLF

J: TRBJ2-6
V: TRBV27
CDR3: ASSTGDPSGANVLT

J: TRBJ1-2
V: TRBV10-2
CDR3: ASRRTGGVLYGYT

J: TRBJ2-7
V: TRBV11-2
CDR3: ASSLGRATYEQY

J: TRBJ2-2
V: TRBV5-8
CDR3: ASSLFHAAGELF